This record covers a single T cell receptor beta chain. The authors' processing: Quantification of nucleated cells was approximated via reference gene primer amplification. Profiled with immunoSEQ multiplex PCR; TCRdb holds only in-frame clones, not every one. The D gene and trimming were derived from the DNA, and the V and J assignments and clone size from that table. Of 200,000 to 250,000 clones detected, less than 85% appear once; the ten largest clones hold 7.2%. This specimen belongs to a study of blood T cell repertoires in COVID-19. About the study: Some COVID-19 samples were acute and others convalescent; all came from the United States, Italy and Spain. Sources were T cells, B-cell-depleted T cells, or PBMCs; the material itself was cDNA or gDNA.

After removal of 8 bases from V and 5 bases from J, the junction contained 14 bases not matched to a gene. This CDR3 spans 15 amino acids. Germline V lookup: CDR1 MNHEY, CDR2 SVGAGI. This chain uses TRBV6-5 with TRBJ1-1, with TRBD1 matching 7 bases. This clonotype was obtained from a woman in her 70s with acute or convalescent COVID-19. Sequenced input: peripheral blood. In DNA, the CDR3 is TGTGCCAGCGAGGCCTTTGAGTCCAGGGGGACTGAAGCTTTCTTT. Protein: CASEAFESRGTEAFF.